Listed here are 8 T cell receptor beta chains from one sample, sequenced in a study of blood T cell repertoires in COVID-19. Data came from immunoSEQ multiplex PCR; TCRdb stores just in-frame clones and leaves some out. The sample has about 270,000 clones; less than 90% are singletons. Sequenced sample: peripheral blood. All receptors derive from a woman aged 30 to 39 with COVID-19, enrolled during active disease.

This sequence joins TRBV19 and TRBJ2-1; weak D call: TRBD1 (5 bases). V was shortened by 7 bases and J by 4 bases, with 8 bases between the two germline ends. Germline V CDR1 and CDR2: LNHDA, SQIVND (reference sequence). The CDR3 consists of 12 residues. Here the CDR3 reads CASTTGYNEQFF. CDR3 in DNA: TGTGCCAGTACCACAGGTTACAATGAGCAGTTCTTC.

This chain connects TRBV5-1 to TRBJ2-5; TRBD2 aligns across 12 bases. V lost 4 bases, J lost 4 bases, and 14 bases stayed unmatched. Germline V CDR1 and CDR2: SGHRS, YFSETQ. The length of the CDR3 is 18 residues. Written as DNA, the CDR3 is TGCGCCAGCAGCCCGGCGACGACTAGCGGGGGCTGGGGAGAGACCCAGTACTTC. It codes for CASSPATTSGGWGETQYF.

The V gene is TRBV7-9, the J gene TRBJ1-2; D gene ambiguous. V gave up 3 bases and J gave up 7 bases, with 21 bases separating them. The germline gives CDR1 SEHNR, CDR2 FQNEAQ (reference sequence). The CDR3 loop spans 16 amino acids. For the CDR3, the DNA is TGTGCCAGCAGCTTGCCCTATGGACCCCCGGCGGGTGGCTACACCTTC. Translating gives CASSLPYGPPAGGYTF.

The CDR3 loop is CASRSGNTIYF. The CDR3 nucleotides read TGTGCCAGCAGGTCAGGAAACACCATATATTTT. J is TRBJ1-3 and V is TRBV6-5, with D unresolved. The V gene lost 6 bases and the J gene lost 4 bases, with 4 bases spanning the gap. Germline V gene data show CDR1 as MNHEY and CDR2 as SVGAGI. CDR3 length equals 11 residues.

The CDR3 nucleotides are TGCGCCAGCAGAATAGGGGGCGCCTATGGCTACACCTTC. As protein: CASRIGGAYGYTF. The chain has TRBV5-1 and TRBJ1-2; 7 bases map to TRBD1. V lost 5 bases to trimming and J lost 4 bases; unmatched junction nucleotides: 5. The germline V gene has CDR1 SGHRS and CDR2 YFSETQ. The CDR3 extends over 13 amino acids.

This clone was counted between two and nine times. The chain uses TRBV19 and TRBJ2-7; TRBD1 agrees at 9 bases. After removal of 8 bases from V and 3 bases from J, the junction contained 8 bases not matched to a gene. This CDR3 contains 14 residues. CDR1 and CDR2 from the germline V gene are LNHDA and SQIVND (reference sequence). DNA for the CDR3: TGTGCCAGTCAAAAAACAGGGGGCATCTACGAGCAGTACTTC. Its translation is CASQKTGGIYEQYF.

The chain uses TRBV3-1 (or the pseudogene TRBV3-2) and TRBJ2-7, with 12 bases lining up with TRBD2. Germline-derived CDR1 and CDR2 are LGHDT and YNNKEL (reference sequence). The junction had 5 bases not matched to a gene; V was cut back by 2 bases and J by 0 bases. The CDR3 loop spans 17 amino acids. CDR3 loop: CASSQSLAGGRSYEQYF. In DNA form, the CDR3 reads TGTGCCAGCAGCCAATCTCTAGCGGGGGGGCGCTCCTACGAGCAGTACTTC.

The V call is TRBV28, the J call TRBJ2-3; 7 bases are a match to TRBD1. Germline CDR1 MDHEN, CDR2 SYDVKM. J gave up 2 bases and V 6 bases, and 5 bases lay outside the gene matches. The CDR3 is made up of 14 amino acids. The CDR3 nucleotides read TGTGCCAGCAGCTCGACAGGGAACACAGATACGCAGTATTTT. It yields the protein CASSSTGNTDTQYF. The complete variable domain, with remaining parts taken from reference TRBV28 and TRBJ2-3, reads DVKVTQSSRYLVKRTGEKVFLECVQDMDHENMFWYRQDPGLGLRLIYFSYDVKMKEKGDIPEGYSVSREKKERFSLILESASTNQTSMYLCASSSTGNTDTQYFGPGTRLTVL.